Sequencing of this T cell receptor beta chain was carried out in a study of shared clonotypes between healthy human individuals. The study, taken as a whole, reports: Naive subsets typically showed greater estimated richness than memory subsets. In having few donors, the study represented limited genetic and exposure-history diversity.

The CDR3 runs 14 residues. The V and J ends lost 2 bases and 4 bases, in that order; junction bases with no gene match: 1. CDR1 and CDR2 from the germline V gene are SEHNR and FQNEAQ (reference sequence). On this clone itself: Its antigen is as yet unknown.

It was about 180 ng DNA, around 33,000 T cell genomes, that sorted-subset replicate PCRs used. Only in-frame clones appear in the TCRdb table, and some are missing; sequencing was by immunoSEQ multiplex PCR. The sample contains about 2.1 million clones, around 93% of which appear only once. In the naive CD8 group, cells lacked CD45RO and were positively selected for CCR7, so terminally differentiated effector memory CD45RA+ cells were left out. This chain links TRBV7-9 with TRBJ2-5; TRBD1 agrees at 10 bases. Sequenced material: naive CD8+ T cells from PBMCs. The clonotype comes from a man aged 18-30 years in good health. Some clones in this sample may be carry-over from other donors' samples. For the CDR3, the DNA is TGTGCCAGCAGCTTAAGGGACAGGGGAGAGACCCAGTACTTC. Its protein product is CASSLRDRGETQYF.